The 16 T cell receptor beta chains below come from one sample, sequenced in a study of T cell responses to AZD1222 COVID-19 vaccine. TCRdb's table, derived via immunoSEQ multiplex PCR, lists solely in-frame clones and lacks some. The profile shows about 110,000 clones, roughly 89% of them singletons. Sequences were derived from peripheral blood, sampled 28 days after the second AZD1222 dose. The source is an adult who received the AZD1222 COVID-19 vaccine.

In regard to this clone: Its ends do not fully match the called genes, so a read error is possible. The V call is TRBV10-3, the J call TRBJ1-2; D gene uncertain. The length of the CDR3 is 11 residues. Germline CDR1 reads ENHRY; CDR2 reads SYGVKD. DNA for the CDR3: TGTGCCATCAGTGGAGGGCCCTCTTCGACTTTC. Protein product: CAISGGPSSTF.

The table lists this clone with a count of one. This chain links TRBV10-3 with TRBJ2-2, with D uncertain. The CDR3 covers 11 residues. Germline V gene data show CDR1 as ENHRY and CDR2 as SYGVKD. The ends were cut back, 3 bases at V and 4 bases at J, with 0 bases in the middle. This CDR3 is CAISDTGELFF. In DNA, the CDR3 is TGTGCCATCAGTGACACCGGGGAGCTGTTTTTT.

The chain links TRBV3-1 (or the pseudogene TRBV3-2) to TRBJ2-5; D ambiguous. Germline V CDR1 and CDR2: LGHDT, YNNKEL (reference sequence). Trimming removed 3 bases at V and 2 bases at J, with 13 bases between. CDR3 length: 15 amino acids. As DNA, the CDR3 is TGTGCCAGCAGCCATGCTAGGATTATACAAGAGACCCAGTACTTC. Encoded protein: CASSHARIIQETQYF.

The chain employs TRBV7-2 and TRBJ2-7, with 7 bases aligning to TRBD1. The CDR3 has 16 amino acids. Germline V lookup: CDR1 SGHTA, CDR2 FQGNSA. Unmatched junction bases numbered 12, after V lost 2 bases and J lost 5 bases. This CDR3 is CASSLRWSGGIDEQYF. The DNA for the CDR3 is TGTGCCAGCAGCTTACGATGGTCAGGGGGTATCGACGAGCAGTACTTC.

CDR3 coding DNA: TGTGCCAGCGCCGGGACCGCAAATCAGCCCCAGCATTTT. It specifies CASAGTANQPQHF. V is TRBV6-6 and J is TRBJ1-5; maybe TRBD1 (5 bases). The germline CDR1 and CDR2 sequences are MNHNY and SVGAGI (reference sequence). Trimming stripped 8 bases from V and 4 bases from J, with 12 bases between. The CDR3 sequence is 13 residues long.

This clone was found a few times. V and J are TRBV6-5 and TRBJ1-4, with D unresolved. V was pared by 7 bases and J by 4 bases, with 13 bases between. The CDR3 totals 14 residues. Germline CDR1 MNHEY, CDR2 SVGAGI. The CDR3 DNA reads TGTGCCAGCACCGAGGGAGGTAGTAATGAAAAACTGTTTTTT. Translated: CASTEGGSNEKLFF.

The chain has TRBV6-5 and TRBJ2-7; TRBD1 matches 11 bases. Germline CDR1 and CDR2: MNHEY and SVGAGI. The CDR3 contains 14 residues. The V and J ends lost 8 bases and 0 bases, in that order; junction bases with no gene match: 3. The CDR3 nucleotides are TGTGCCAGCGGAGGGACAGGGGGCTCCTACGAGCAGTACTTC. Residues: CASGGTGGSYEQYF.

The genes are TRBV5-6 and TRBJ2-7; D is possibly TRBD2 (5 bases). Germline V gene data show CDR1 as SGHDT and CDR2 as YYEEEE. This CDR3 region has 12 residues. Between the trimmed V and J ends, which lost 4 bases and 4 bases, there was a span of 9 bases. In nucleotides, the CDR3 is TGTGCCAGCAGCCCACGGACTTACGAGCAGTACTTC. Encoded protein: CASSPRTYEQYF.

The chain couples TRBV15 to TRBJ2-7, with D possibly TRBD2 on 5 matching bases. The germline V gene has CDR1 LNHNV and CDR2 YYDKDF (reference sequence). This CDR3 is 15 amino acids long. Trimming took off 0 bases at V and 4 bases at J, with 13 bases between the two ends. This chain's CDR3 is CATSRDGLGGYEQYF. CDR3 nucleotides: TGTGCCACCAGCAGAGACGGACTGGGCGGATACGAGCAGTACTTC.

V and J are TRBV14 and TRBJ2-7; D uncertain. The length of the CDR3 is 11 residues. V gave up 1 base and J gave up 6 bases, with 4 bases separating them. CDR1 is SGHDN and CDR2 is FVKESK in the germline V gene. This CDR3 is CASSQVGEQYF. The CDR3 DNA sequence: TGTGCCAGCAGCCAAGTAGGCGAGCAGTACTTC. The full variable domain, in which reference TRBV14 and TRBJ2-7 provide the parts outside the CDR3, is EAGVTQFPSHSVIEKGQTVTLRCDPISGHDNLYWYRRVMGKEIKFLLHFVKESKQDESGMPNNRFLAERTGGTYSTLKVQPAELEDSGVYFCASSQVGEQYFGPGTRLTVT.

This clone was observed once. The chain uses TRBV7-6 and TRBJ2-7; tentative D call: TRBD2 (5 bases). Trimming cost V 5 bases and J 3 bases, with 11 bases left between them. CDR3 length: 13 amino acids. The germline V gene has CDR1 SGHVS and CDR2 FNYEAQ. CDR3 loop: CASSPEAGYEQYF. The CDR3, as DNA: TGTGCCAGCAGCCCGGAGGCGGGCTACGAGCAGTACTTC.

This chain connects TRBV5-1 to TRBJ1-4, with 7 positions matching TRBD1. CDR1 and CDR2 (germline): SGHRS, YFSETQ. CDR3 size: 14 residues. V was clipped by 4 bases and J by 6 bases; unmatched bases: 6. The CDR3 sequence: CASSDRVGDEKLFF. Written as DNA, the CDR3 is TGCGCCAGCAGCGACAGGGTTGGGGATGAAAAACTGTTTTTT.

The chain employs TRBV5-5 and TRBJ2-3; D is possibly TRBD2 (5 bases). Trimming left V 8 bases short and J 4 bases short, with 17 bases between. The CDR3 runs to 14 residues. The germline V gene has CDR1 SGHKS and CDR2 YYEKEE (reference sequence). CDR3 region: CASSASPTPDTQYF. CDR3 DNA: TGTGCCAGTTCGGCTAGCCCGACCCCAGATACGCAGTATTTT.

This clone occurred once. The rearrangement joins TRBV4-1 to TRBJ2-1; TRBD1 aligns across 8 bases. Germline loops: CDR1 MGHRA, CDR2 YSYEKL. V lost 2 bases, J lost 12 bases, and 3 bases stayed unmatched. This CDR3 is 12 amino acids long. The CDR3 coding sequence is TGCGCCAGCAGCCAATTAGACAGGGGGCAGTTCTTC. This gives the protein CASSQLDRGQFF.

V and J are TRBV19 and TRBJ1-2, with a possible D match to TRBD1 (5 bases). V lost 4 bases and J lost 0, with 9 bases in between. The CDR3 runs to 14 residues. Germline CDR1 and CDR2: LNHDA and SQIVND (reference sequence). CDR3 amino acids: CASSTGQANYGYTF. CDR3 sequence (DNA): TGTGCCAGTAGTACGGGGCAAGCTAACTATGGCTACACCTTC. Full variable domain (outside the CDR3, taken from reference TRBV19 and TRBJ1-2): DGGITQSPKYLFRKEGQNVTLSCEQNLNHDAMYWYRQDPGQGLRLIYYSQIVNDFQKGDIAEGYSVSREKKESFPLTVTSAQKNPTAFYLCASSTGQANYGYTFGSGTRLTVV.

This chain uses TRBV3-1 (or the pseudogene TRBV3-2) with TRBJ2-7, with a possible D match to TRBD1 (6 bases). With 1 base removed from V and 1 base from J, the gap between germline ends came to 8 bases. CDR1 and CDR2 (germline): LGHDT, YNNKEL (reference sequence). This CDR3 is 14 amino acids long. In DNA form, the CDR3 reads TGTGCCAGCAGCCAAGGGACAGTATCCTACGAGCAGTACTTC. It specifies CASSQGTVSYEQYF.